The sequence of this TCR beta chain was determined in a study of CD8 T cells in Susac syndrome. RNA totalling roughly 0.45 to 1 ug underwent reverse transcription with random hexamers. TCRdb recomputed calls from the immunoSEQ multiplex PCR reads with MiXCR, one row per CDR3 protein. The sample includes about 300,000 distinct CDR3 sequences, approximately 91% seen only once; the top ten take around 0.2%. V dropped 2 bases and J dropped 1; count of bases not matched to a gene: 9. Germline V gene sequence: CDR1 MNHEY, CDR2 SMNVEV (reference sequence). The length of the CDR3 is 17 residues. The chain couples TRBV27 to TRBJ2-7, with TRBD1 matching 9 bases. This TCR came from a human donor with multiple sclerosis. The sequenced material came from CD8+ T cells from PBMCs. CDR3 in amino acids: CASSLASGTGLSYEQYF. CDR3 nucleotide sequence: TGTGCCAGCAGTTTAGCCTCCGGGACAGGGTTATCCTACGAGCAGTACTTC.